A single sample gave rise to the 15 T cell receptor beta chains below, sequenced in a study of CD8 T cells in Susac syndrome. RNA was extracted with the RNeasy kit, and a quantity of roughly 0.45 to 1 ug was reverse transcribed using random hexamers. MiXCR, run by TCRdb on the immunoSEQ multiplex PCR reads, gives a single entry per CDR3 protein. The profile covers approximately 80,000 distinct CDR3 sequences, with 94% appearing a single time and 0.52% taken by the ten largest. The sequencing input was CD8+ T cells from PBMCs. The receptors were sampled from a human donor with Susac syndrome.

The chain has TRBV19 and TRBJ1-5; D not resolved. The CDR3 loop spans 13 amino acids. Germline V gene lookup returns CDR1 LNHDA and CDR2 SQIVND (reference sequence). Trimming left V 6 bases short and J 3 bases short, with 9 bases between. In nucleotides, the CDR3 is TGTGCCAGTAGGCACGGGATCAATCAGCCCCAGCATTTT. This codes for CASRHGINQPQHF.

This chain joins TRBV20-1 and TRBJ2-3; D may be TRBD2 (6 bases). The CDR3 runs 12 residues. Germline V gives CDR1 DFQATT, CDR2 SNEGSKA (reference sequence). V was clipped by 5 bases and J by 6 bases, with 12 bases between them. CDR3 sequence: CSASGAGDTQYF. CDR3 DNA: TGCAGTGCTTCTGGAGCGGGTGATACGCAGTATTTT.

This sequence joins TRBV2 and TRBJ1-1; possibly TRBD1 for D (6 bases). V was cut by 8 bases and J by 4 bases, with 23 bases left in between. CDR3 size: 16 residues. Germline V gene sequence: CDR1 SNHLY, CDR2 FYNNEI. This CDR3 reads CASLTGVRGTGTEAFF. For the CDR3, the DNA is TGTGCCAGCCTGACAGGTGTACGGGGGACGGGCACTGAAGCTTTCTTT.

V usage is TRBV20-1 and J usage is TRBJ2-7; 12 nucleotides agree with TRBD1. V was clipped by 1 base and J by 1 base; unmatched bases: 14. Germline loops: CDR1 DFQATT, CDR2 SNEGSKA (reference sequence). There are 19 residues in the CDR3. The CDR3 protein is CSARARGGDRGHVSYEQYF. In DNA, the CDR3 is TGCAGTGCTAGAGCCCGAGGGGGGGACAGGGGGCACGTGTCCTACGAGCAGTACTTC.

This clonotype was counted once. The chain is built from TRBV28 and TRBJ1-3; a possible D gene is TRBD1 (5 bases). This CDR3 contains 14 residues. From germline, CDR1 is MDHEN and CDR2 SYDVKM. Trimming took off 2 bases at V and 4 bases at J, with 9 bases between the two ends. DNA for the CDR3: TGTGCCAGCAGTTTAGACAGCTCCGGAAACACCATATATTTT. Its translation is CASSLDSSGNTIYF.

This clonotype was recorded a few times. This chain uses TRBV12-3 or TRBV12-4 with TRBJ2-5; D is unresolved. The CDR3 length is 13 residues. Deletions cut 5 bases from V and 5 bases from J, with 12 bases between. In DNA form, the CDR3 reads TGTGCCAGCAGTCCTTACCAAGGGGAGACCCAGTACTTC. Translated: CASSPYQGETQYF.

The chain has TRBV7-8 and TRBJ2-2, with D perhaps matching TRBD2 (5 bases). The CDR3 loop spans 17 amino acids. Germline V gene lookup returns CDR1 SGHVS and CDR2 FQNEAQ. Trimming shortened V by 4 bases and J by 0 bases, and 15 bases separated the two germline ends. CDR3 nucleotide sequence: TGTGCCAGCAGCTATCCGCAGAGGGCGCCGAACACCGGGGAGCTGTTTTTT. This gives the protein CASSYPQRAPNTGELFF.

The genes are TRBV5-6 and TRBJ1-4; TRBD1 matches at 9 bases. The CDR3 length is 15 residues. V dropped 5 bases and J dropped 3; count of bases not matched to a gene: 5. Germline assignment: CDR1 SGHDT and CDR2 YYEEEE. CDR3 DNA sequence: TGTGCCAGCAGATGGGGACAGGGACCTAATGAAAAACTGTTTTTT. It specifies CASRWGQGPNEKLFF.

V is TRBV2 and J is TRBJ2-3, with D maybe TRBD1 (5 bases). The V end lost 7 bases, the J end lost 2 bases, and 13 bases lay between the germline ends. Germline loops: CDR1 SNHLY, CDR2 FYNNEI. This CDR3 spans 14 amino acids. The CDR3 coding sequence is TGTGCCAGCAAGGGCAGGGCTTACACAGATACGCAGTATTTT. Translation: CASKGRAYTDTQYF.

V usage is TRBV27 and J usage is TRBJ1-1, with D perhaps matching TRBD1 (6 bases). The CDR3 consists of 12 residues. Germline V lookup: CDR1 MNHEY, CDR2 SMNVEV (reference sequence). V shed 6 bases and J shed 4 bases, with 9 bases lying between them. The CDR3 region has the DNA TGTGCCAGCAGGGAAGGGGGCACTGAAGCTTTCTTT. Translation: CASREGGTEAFF.

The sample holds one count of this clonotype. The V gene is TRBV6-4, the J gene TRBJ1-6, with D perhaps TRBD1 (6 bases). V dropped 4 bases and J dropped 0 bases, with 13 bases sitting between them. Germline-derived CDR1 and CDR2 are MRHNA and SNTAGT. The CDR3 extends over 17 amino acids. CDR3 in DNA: TGTGCCAGCAGTGGCGGGGACACCTCCTCCTATAATTCACCCCTCCACTTT. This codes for CASSGGDTSSYNSPLHF.

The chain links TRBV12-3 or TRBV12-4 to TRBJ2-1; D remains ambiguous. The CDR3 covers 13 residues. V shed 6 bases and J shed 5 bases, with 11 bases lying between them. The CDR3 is CASSHYVNNEQFF. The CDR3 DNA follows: TGTGCCAGCAGCCACTACGTAAACAATGAGCAGTTCTTC.

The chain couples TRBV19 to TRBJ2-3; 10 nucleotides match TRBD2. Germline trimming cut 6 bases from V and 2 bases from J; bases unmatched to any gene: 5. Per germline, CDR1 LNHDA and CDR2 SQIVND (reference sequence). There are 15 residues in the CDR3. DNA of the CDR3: TGTGCCAGTAGCAGAGCGGGGGGGTTCACAGATACGCAGTATTTT. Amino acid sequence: CASSRAGGFTDTQYF. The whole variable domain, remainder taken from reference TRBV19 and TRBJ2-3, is DGGITQSPKYLFRKEGQNVTLSCEQNLNHDAMYWYRQDPGQGLRLIYYSQIVNDFQKGDIAEGYSVSREKKESFPLTVTSAQKNPTAFYLCASSRAGGFTDTQYFGPGTRLTVL.

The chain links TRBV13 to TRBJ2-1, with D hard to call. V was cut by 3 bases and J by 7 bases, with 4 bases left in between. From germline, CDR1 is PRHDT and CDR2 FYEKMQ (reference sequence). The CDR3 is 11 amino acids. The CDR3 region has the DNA TGTGCCAGCAGCTTTGCAAATGAGCAGTTCTTC. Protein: CASSFANEQFF.

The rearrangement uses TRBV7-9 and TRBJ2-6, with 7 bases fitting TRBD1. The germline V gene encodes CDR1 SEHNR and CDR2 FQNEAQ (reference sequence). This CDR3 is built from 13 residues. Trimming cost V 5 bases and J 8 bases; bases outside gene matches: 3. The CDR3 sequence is CASSGTASNVLTF. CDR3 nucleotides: TGTGCCAGCAGCGGGACAGCATCCAACGTCCTGACTTTC.